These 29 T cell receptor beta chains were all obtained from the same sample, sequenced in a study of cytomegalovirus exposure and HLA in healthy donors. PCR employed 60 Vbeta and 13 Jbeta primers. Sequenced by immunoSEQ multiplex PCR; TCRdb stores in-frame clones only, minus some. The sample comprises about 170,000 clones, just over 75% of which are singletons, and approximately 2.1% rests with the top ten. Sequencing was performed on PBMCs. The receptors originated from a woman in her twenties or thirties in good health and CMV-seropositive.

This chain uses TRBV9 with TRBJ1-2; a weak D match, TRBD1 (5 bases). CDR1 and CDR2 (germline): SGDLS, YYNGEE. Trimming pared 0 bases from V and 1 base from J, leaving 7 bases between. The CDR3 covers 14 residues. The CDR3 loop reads CASSVGDSNYGYTF. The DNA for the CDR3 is TGTGCCAGCAGCGTAGGAGACAGTAACTATGGCTACACCTTC.

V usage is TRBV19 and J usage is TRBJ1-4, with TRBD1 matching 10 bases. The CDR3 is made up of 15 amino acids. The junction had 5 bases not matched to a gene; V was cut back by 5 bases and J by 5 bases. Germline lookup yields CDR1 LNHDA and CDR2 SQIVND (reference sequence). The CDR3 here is CASSPRTGGNEKLFF. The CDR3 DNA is TGTGCCAGTAGTCCACGGACAGGGGGGAATGAAAAACTGTTTTTT. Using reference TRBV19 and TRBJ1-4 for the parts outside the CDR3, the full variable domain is DGGITQSPKYLFRKEGQNVTLSCEQNLNHDAMYWYRQDPGQGLRLIYYSQIVNDFQKGDIAEGYSVSREKKESFPLTVTSAQKNPTAFYLCASSPRTGGNEKLFFGSGTQLSVL.

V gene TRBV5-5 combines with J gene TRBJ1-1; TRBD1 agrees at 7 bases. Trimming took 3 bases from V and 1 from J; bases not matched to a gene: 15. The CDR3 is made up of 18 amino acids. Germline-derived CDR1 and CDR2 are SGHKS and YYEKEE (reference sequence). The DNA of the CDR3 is TGTGCCAGCAGCTACGAACAGGGGACCGGATTCACGAACACTGAAGCTTTCTTT. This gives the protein CASSYEQGTGFTNTEAFF. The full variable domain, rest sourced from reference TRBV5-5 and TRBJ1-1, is DAGVTQSPTHLIKTRGQQVTLRCSPISGHKSVSWYQQVLGQGPQFIFQYYEKEERGRGNFPDRFSARQFPNYSSELNVNALLLGDSALYLCASSYEQGTGFTNTEAFFGQGTRLTVV.

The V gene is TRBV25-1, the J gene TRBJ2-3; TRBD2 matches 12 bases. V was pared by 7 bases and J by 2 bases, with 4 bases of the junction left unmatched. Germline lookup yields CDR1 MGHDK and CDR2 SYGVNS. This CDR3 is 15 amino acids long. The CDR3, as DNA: TGTGCCAGCACCCTAGCGGGAGGGCCCACAGATACGCAGTATTTT. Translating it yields CASTLAGGPTDTQYF.

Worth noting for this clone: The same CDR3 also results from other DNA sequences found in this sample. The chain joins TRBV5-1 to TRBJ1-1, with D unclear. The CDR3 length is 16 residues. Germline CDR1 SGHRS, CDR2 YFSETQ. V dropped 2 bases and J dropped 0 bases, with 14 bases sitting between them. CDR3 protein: CASSLDPTGMNTEAFF. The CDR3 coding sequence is TGCGCCAGCAGCTTAGACCCGACGGGGATGAACACTGAAGCTTTCTTT.

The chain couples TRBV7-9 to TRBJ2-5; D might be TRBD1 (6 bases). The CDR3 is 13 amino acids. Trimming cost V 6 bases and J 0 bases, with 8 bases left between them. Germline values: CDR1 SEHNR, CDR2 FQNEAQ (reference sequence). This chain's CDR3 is CASSRGNQETQYF. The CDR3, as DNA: TGTGCCAGCAGTAGGGGGAACCAAGAGACCCAGTACTTC.

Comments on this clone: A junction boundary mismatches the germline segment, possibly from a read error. CDR3: CAVTPKTGELFF. For the CDR3, the DNA is TGTGCCGTTACTCCGAAGACCGGGGAGCTGTTTTTT. This rearrangement joins TRBV10-3 to TRBJ2-2; unclear D gene. Germline V CDR1 and CDR2: ENHRY, SYGVKD. CDR3 length equals 12 residues.

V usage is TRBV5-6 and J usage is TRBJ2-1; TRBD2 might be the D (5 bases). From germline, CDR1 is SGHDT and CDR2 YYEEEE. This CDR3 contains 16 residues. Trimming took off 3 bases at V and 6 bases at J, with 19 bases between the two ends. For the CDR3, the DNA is TGTGCCAGCAGCTCCCTGGGGTTGGAGGTCGCCAATGAGCAGTTCTTC. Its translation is CASSSLGLEVANEQFF.

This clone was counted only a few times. CDR3 coding DNA: TGTGCCAGCAGTCCCCCTGCAGGGCGGTATGGCTACACCTTC. Translated: CASSPPAGRYGYTF. The rearrangement links TRBV28 to TRBJ1-2; maybe TRBD1 (5 bases). Trimming took off 5 bases at V and 5 bases at J, with 15 bases between the two ends. CDR1 and CDR2 from the germline V gene are MDHEN and SYDVKM. The CDR3 totals 14 residues.

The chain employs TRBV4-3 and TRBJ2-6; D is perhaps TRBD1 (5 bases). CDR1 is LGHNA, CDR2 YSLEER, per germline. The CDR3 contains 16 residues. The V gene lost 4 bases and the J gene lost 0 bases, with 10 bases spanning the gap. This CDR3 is CASSRITGSGANVLTF. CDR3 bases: TGCGCCAGCAGCCGGATAACAGGCTCTGGGGCCAACGTCCTGACTTTC.

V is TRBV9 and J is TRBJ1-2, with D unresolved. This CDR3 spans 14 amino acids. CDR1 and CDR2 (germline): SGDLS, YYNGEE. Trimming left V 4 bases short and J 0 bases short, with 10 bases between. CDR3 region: CASSTRTANYGYTF. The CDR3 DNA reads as TGTGCCAGCAGCACCCGTACAGCTAACTATGGCTACACCTTC.

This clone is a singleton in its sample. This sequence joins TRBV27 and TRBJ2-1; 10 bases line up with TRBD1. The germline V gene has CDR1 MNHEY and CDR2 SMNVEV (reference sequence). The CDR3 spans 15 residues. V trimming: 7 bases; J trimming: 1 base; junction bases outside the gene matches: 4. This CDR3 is CASTTGQGSYNEQFF. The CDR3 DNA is TGTGCCAGCACTACGGGACAGGGGTCCTACAATGAGCAGTTCTTC.

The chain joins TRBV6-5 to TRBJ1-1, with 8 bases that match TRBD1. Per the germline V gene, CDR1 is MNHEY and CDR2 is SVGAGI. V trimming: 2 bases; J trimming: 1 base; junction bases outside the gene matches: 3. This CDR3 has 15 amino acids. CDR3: CASSYQQGGNTEAFF. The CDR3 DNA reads TGTGCCAGCAGTTACCAACAGGGGGGGAACACTGAAGCTTTCTTT.

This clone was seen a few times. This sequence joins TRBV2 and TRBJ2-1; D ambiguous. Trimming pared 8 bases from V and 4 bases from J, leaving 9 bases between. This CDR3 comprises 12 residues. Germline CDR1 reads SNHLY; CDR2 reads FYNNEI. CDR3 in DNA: TGTGCCAGCCGTCCCTCTTACAATGAGCAGTTCTTC. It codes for CASRPSYNEQFF.

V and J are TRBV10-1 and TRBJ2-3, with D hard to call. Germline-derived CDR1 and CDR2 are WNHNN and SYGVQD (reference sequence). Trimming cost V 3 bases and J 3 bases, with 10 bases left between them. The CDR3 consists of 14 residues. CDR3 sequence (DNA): TGCGCCAGCAGTGATCATCACCGGACAGATACGCAGTATTTT. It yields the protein CASSDHHRTDTQYF.

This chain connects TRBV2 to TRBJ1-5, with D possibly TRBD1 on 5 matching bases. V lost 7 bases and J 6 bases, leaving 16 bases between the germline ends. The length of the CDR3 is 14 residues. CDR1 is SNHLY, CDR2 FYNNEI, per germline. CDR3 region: CASKGRDGSQPQHF. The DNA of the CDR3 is TGTGCCAGCAAAGGCAGGGACGGGAGTCAGCCCCAGCATTTT.

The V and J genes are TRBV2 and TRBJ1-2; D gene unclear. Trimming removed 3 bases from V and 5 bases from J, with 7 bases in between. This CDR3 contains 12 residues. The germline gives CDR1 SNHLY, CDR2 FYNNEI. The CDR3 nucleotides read TGTGCCAGCAGTGACCGTCCTTATGGCTACACCTTC. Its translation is CASSDRPYGYTF. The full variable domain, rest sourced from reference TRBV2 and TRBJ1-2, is EPEVTQTPSHQVTQMGQEVILRCVPISNHLYFYWYRQILGQKVEFLVSFYNNEISEKSEIFDDQFSVERPDGSNFTLKIRSTKLEDSAMYFCASSDRPYGYTFGSGTRLTVV.

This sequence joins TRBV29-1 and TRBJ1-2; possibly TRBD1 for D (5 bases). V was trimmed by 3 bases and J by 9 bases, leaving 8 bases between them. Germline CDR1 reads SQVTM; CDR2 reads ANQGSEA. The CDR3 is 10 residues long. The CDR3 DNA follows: TGCAGCGTTGAGGAGGGGAGCTACACCTTC. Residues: CSVEEGSYTF.

The CDR3 bases are TGTGCCAGCAGCTTGGACGGGTCCTCTGGAAACACCATATATTTT. It yields the protein CASSLDGSSGNTIYF. The V call is TRBV5-4, the J call TRBJ1-3; D is uncertain. V lost 0 bases and J 0 bases, leaving 7 bases between the germline ends. The CDR3 is made up of 15 amino acids. Looked up from germline, CDR1 is SGHNT and CDR2 is YYREEE (reference sequence). Full variable domain (rest looked up from reference TRBV5-4 and TRBJ1-3): ETGVTQSPTHLIKTRGQQVTLRCSSQSGHNTVSWYQQALGQGPQFIFQYYREEENGRGNFPPRFSGLQFPNYSSELNVNALELDDSALYLCASSLDGSSGNTIYFGEGSWLTVV.

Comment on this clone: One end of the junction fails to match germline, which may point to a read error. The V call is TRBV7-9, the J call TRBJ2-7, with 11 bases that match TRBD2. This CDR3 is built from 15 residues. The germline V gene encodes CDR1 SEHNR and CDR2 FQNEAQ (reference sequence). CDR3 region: CASSLAGGPTYEQYF. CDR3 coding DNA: TGTGCCAGCAGTTTAGCGGGAGGGCCGACCTACGAGCAGTACTTC.

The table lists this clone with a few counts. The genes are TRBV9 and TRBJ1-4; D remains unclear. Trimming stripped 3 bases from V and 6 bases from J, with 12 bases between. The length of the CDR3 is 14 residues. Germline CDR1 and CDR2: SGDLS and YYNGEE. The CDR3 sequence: CASSASWADEKLFF. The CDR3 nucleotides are TGTGCCAGCAGCGCTTCCTGGGCCGATGAAAAACTGTTTTTT.

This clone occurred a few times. The CDR3 DNA follows: TGTGCCAGCAGTTCACTGGGGAGGGAGGAGGAGACTGAAGCTTTCTTT. Translation: CASSSLGREEETEAFF. V gene TRBV28 combines with J gene TRBJ1-1, with D hard to call. V lost 4 bases and J lost 5, with 20 bases in between. The CDR3 totals 16 residues. The germline gives CDR1 MDHEN, CDR2 SYDVKM.

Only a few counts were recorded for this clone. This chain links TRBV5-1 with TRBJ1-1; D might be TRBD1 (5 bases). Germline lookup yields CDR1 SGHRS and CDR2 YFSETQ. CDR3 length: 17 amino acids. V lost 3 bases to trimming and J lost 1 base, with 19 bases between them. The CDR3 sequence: CASSWGGVDIQNTEAFF. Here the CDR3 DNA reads TGCGCCAGCAGCTGGGGGGGGGTTGACATACAGAACACTGAAGCTTTCTTT.

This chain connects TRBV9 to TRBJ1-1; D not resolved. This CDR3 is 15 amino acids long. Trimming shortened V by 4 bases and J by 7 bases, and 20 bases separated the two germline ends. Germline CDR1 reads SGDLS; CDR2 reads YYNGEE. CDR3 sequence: CASSFSGFGGGEAFF. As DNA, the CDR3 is TGTGCCAGCAGCTTCTCCGGGTTCGGAGGAGGTGAAGCTTTCTTT.

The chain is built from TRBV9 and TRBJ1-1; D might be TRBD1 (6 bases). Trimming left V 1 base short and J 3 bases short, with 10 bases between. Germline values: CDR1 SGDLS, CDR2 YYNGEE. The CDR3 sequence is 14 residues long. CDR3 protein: CASSVTGLDTEAFF. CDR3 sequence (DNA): TGTGCCAGCAGCGTAACAGGGCTGGACACTGAAGCTTTCTTT.

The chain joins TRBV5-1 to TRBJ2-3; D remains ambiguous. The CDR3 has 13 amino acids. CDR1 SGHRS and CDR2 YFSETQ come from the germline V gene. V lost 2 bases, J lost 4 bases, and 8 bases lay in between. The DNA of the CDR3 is TGCGCCAGCAGCTTCAGGATAGCAGATACGCAGTATTTT. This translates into CASSFRIADTQYF.

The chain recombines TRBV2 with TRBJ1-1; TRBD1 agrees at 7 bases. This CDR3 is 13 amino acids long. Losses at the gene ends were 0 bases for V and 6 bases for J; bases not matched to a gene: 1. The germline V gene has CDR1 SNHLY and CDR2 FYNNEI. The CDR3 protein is CASSEAQGAEAFF. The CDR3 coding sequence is TGTGCCAGCAGTGAAGCTCAGGGGGCTGAAGCTTTCTTT.

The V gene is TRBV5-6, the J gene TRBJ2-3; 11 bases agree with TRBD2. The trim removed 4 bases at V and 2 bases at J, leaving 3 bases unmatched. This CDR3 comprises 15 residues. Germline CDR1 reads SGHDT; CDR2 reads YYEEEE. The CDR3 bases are TGTGCCAGCAGCCTAGCGGGGGGATACACAGATACGCAGTATTTT. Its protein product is CASSLAGGYTDTQYF.

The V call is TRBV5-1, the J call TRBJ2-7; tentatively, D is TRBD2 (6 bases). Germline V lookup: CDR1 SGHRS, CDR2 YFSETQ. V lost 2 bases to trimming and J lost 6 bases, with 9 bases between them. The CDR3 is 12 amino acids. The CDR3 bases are TGCGCCAGCAGCTTACCCGGGGGCGAGCAGTACTTC. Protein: CASSLPGGEQYF. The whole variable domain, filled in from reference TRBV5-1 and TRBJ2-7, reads KAGVTQTPRYLIKTRGQQVTLSCSPISGHRSVSWYQQTPGQGLQFLFEYFSETQRNKGNFPGRFSGRQFSNSRSEMNVSTLELGDSALYLCASSLPGGEQYFGPGTRLTVT.